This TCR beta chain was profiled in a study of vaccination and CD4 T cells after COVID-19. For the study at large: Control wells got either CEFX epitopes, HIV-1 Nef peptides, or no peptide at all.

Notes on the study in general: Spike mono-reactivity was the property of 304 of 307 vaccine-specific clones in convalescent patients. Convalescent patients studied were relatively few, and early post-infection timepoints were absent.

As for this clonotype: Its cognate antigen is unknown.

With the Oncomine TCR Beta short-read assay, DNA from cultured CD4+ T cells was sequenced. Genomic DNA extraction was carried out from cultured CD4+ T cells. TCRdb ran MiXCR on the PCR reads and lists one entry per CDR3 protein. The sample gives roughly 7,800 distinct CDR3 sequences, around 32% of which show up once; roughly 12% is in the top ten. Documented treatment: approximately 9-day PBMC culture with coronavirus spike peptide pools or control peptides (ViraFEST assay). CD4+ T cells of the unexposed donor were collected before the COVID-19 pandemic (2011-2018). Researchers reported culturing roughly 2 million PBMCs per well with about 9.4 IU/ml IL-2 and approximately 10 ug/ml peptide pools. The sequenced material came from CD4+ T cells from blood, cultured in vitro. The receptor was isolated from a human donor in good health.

The CDR3 DNA follows: TGCGCCAGCAGCTTGGTGCCGGAGGGAGGGGAGCAGTACTTC. Amino acid sequence: CASSLVPEGGEQYF. The chain carries TRBV5-1 and TRBJ2-7; 7 bases agree with TRBD2. The CDR3 is made up of 14 amino acids. CDR1 and CDR2 from the germline V gene are SGHRS and YFSETQ. V dropped 0 bases and J dropped 7; count of bases not matched to a gene: 7. The variable domain in full, with the rest retrieved from reference TRBV5-1 and TRBJ2-7, is KAGVTQTPRYLIKTRGQQVTLSCSPISGHRSVSWYQQTPGQGLQFLFEYFSETQRNKGNFPGRFSGRQFSNSRSEMNVSTLELGDSALYLCASSLVPEGGEQYFGPGTRLTVT.